This TCR beta chain was observed in a study of T cells in Graves' hyperthyroidism and ophthalmopathy. Notes on this clonotype: Its specificity is not known.

Diagnoses rested on clinical symptoms, serum thyroxine and TRAb, thyroid ultrasound and orbital computed tomography. The CDR3 consists of 16 residues. Unmatched junction bases numbered 3, after V lost 1 base and J lost 4 bases. Germline V lookup: CDR1 DFQATT, CDR2 SNEGSKA (reference sequence). RNA transcripts provided the source from which TCR beta CDR3 regions were amplified. The TCR CDR3 was amplified in a first-round RT-PCR using the HTBI primer set. TCRdb fed the multiplex PCR reads into MiXCR, producing one record per CDR3 protein. The sample includes roughly 500,000 distinct CDR3 sequences, about 46% of them seen just once. Regarding the study as a whole: A model using 13 V-J features told ophthalmopathy apart from stable hyperthyroidism.

The source of this sequence is an adult woman with Graves' disease, either hyperthyroidism or ophthalmopathy (not recorded which). This chain joins TRBV20-1 and TRBJ2-2; 13 nucleotides align to TRBD2. The sample comprised peripheral blood or thyroid tissue (not recorded which). The CDR3 DNA follows: TGCAGTGCTAGAGGGACTAGCGGGAGAGTCACCGGGGAGCTGTTTTTT. Encoded protein: CSARGTSGRVTGELFF.